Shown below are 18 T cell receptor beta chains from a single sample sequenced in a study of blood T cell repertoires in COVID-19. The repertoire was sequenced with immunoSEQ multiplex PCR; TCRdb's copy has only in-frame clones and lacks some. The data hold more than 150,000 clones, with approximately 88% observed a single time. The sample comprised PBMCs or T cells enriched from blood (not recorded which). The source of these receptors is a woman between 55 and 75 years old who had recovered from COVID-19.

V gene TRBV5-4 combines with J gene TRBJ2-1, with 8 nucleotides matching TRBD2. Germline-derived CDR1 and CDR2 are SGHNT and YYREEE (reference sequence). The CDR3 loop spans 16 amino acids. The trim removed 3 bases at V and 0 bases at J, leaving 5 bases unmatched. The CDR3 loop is CASSSSGPSSYNEQFF. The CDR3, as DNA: TGTGCCAGCAGCTCTAGCGGGCCTAGCTCCTACAATGAGCAGTTCTTC.

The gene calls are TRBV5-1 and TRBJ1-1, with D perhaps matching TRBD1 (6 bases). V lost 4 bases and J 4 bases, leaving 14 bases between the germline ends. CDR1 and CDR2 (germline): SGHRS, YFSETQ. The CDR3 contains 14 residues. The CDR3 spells CASSIGQSGTEAFF. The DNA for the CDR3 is TGCGCCAGCAGCATCGGACAGTCCGGCACTGAAGCTTTCTTT. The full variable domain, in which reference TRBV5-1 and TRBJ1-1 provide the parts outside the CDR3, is KAGVTQTPRYLIKTRGQQVTLSCSPISGHRSVSWYQQTPGQGLQFLFEYFSETQRNKGNFPGRFSGRQFSNSRSEMNVSTLELGDSALYLCASSIGQSGTEAFFGQGTRLTVV.

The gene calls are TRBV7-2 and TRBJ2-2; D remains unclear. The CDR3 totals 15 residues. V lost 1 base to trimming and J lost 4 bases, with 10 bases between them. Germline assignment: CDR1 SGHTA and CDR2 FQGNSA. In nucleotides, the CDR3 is TGTGCCAGCAGCTTAGTAGACTCCCCCACCGGGGAGCTGTTTTTT. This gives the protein CASSLVDSPTGELFF.

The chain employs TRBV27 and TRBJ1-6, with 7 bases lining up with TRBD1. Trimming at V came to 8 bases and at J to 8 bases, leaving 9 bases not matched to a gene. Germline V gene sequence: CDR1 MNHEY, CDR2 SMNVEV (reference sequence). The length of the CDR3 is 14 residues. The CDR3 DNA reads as TGTGCCAGCCGCCCCGGGACAGTCGATTCACCCCTCCACTTT. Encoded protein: CASRPGTVDSPLHF.

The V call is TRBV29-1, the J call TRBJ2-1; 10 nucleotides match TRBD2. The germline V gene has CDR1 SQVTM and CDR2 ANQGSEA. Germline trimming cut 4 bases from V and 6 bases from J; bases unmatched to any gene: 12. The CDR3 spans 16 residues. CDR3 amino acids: CSVAERGGRASNEQFF. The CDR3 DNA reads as TGCAGCGTTGCCGAGCGGGGGGGCCGGGCTTCCAATGAGCAGTTCTTC.

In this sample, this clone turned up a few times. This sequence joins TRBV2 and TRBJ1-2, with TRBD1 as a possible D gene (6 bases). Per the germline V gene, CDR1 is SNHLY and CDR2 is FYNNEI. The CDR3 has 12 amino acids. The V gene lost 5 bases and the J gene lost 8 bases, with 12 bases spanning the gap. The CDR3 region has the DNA TGTGCCAGCAGTCGGGAGGGGGGCGGCTACACCTTC. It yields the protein CASSREGGGYTF. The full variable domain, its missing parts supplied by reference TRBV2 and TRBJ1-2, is EPEVTQTPSHQVTQMGQEVILRCVPISNHLYFYWYRQILGQKVEFLVSFYNNEISEKSEIFDDQFSVERPDGSNFTLKIRSTKLEDSAMYFCASSREGGGYTFGSGTRLTVV.

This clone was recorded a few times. CDR3 region: CASSLPGTEAFF. DNA for the CDR3: TGTGCCAGCAGCCTACCGGGGACTGAAGCTTTCTTT. V gene TRBV5-4 combines with J gene TRBJ1-1; D is undetermined. The CDR3 length is 12 residues. Germline V CDR1 and CDR2: SGHNT, YYREEE (reference sequence). Trimming cost V 4 bases and J 5 bases, with 9 bases left between them. Based on the CDR3 plus reference TRBV5-4 and TRBJ1-1, the full variable domain is ETGVTQSPTHLIKTRGQQVTLRCSSQSGHNTVSWYQQALGQGPQFIFQYYREEENGRGNFPPRFSGLQFPNYSSELNVNALELDDSALYLCASSLPGTEAFFGQGTRLTVV.

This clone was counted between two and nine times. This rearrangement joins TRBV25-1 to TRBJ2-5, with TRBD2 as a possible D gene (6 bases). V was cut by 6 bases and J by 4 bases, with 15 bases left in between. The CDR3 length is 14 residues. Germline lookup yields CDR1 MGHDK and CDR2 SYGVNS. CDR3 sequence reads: CASSEEGPIETQYF. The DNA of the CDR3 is TGTGCCAGCAGCGAGGAGGGACCGATAGAGACCCAGTACTTC.

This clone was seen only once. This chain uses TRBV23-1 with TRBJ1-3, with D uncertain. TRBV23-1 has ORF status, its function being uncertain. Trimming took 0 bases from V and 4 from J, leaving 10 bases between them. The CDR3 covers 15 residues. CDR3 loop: CASSQSCEAGNTIYF. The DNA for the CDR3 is TGCGCCAGCAGTCAATCCTGCGAGGCGGGAAACACCATATATTTT.

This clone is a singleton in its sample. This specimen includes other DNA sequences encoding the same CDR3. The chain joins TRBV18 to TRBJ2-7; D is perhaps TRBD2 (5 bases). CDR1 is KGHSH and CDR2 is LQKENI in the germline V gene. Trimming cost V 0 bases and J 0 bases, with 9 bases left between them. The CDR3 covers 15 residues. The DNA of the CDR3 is TGTGCCAGCTCACCACCGAGCGGTAGCTCCTACGAGCAGTACTTC. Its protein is CASSPPSGSSYEQYF.

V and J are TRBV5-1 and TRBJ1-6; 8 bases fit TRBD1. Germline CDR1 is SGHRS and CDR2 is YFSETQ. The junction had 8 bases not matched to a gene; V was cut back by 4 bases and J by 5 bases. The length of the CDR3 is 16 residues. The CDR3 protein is CASSPRTGFNNSPLHF. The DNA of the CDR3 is TGCGCCAGCAGCCCTAGGACAGGGTTTAATAATTCACCCCTCCACTTT.

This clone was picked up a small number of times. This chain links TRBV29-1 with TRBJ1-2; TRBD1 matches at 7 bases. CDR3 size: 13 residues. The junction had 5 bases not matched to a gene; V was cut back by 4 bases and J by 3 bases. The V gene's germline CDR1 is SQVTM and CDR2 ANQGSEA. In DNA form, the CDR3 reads TGCAGCGTTGGGATAGGGGGCGACTATGGCTACACCTTC. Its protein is CSVGIGGDYGYTF.

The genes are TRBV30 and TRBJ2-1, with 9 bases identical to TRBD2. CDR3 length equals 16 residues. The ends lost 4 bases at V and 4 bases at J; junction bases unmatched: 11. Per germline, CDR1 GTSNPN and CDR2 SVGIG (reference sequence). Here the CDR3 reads CAWIHLAGGYYNEQFF. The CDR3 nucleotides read TGTGCCTGGATACACTTGGCGGGAGGGTATTACAATGAGCAGTTCTTC.

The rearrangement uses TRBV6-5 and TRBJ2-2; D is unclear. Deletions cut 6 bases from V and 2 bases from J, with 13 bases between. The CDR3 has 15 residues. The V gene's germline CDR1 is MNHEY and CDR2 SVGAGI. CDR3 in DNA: TGTGCCAGCAGCCAACGGAGAGGAAACACCGGGGAGCTGTTTTTT. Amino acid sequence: CASSQRRGNTGELFF.

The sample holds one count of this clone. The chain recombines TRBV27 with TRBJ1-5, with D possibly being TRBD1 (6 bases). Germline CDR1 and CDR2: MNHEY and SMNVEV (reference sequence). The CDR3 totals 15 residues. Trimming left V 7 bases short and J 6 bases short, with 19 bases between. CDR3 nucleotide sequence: TGTGCCAGCATCCGGGGACACCATGGTAGTCAGCCCCAGCATTTT. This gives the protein CASIRGHHGSQPQHF.

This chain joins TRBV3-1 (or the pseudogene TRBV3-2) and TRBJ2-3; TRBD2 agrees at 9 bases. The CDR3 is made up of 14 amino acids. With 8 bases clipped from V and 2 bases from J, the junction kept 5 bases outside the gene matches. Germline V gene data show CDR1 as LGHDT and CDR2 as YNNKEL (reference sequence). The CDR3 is CASRTSGHTDTQYF. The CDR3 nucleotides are TGTGCCAGCCGCACTAGCGGGCACACAGATACGCAGTATTTT.

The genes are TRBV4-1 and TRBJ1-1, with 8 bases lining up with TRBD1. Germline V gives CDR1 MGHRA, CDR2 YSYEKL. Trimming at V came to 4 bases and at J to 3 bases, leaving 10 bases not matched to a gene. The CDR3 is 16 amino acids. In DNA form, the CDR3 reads TGCGCCAGCAGCCTTCGACAGGGGTCGGTCTACACTGAAGCTTTCTTT. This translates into CASSLRQGSVYTEAFF.

The CDR3 sequence is CASSYRGGRGYEQYF. The CDR3 DNA follows: TGTGCCAGCAGTTACCGAGGTGGCAGGGGCTACGAGCAGTACTTC. The chain joins TRBV6-5 to TRBJ2-7; perhaps TRBD1 as D (6 bases). The CDR3 extends over 15 amino acids. Germline assignment: CDR1 MNHEY and CDR2 SVGAGI. V lost 2 bases and J 3 bases, leaving 14 bases between the germline ends.